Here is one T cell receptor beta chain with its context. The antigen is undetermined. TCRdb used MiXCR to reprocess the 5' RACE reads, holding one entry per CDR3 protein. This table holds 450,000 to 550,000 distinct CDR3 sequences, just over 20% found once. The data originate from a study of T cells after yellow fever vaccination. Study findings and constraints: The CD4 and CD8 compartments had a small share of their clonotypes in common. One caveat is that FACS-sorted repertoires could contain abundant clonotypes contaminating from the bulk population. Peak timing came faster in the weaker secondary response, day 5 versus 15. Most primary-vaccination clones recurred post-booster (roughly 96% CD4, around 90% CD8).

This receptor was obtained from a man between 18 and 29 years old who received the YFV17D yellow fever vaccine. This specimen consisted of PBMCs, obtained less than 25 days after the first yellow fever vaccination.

CDR3 in DNA: TGTGCCAGCAGCAATCATAGTCCGCTAATCGAGACCCAGTACTTC. It translates to CASSNHSPLIETQYF. The genes are TRBV21-1 and TRBJ2-5; whether TRBD2, the table's D call, matches the DNA was not checked. TRBV21-1 is shown as a pseudogene. CDR3 length: 15 residues.